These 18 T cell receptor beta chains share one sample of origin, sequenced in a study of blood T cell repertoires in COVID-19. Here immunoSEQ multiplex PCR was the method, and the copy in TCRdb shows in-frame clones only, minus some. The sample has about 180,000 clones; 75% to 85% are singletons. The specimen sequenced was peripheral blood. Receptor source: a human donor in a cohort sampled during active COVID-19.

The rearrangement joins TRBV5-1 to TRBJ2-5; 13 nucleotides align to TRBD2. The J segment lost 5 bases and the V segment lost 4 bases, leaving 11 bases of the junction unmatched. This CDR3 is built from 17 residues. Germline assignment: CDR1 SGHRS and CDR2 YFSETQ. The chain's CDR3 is CASSQSGLAGVGETQYF. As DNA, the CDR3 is TGCGCCAGCAGCCAATCTGGACTAGCGGGAGTGGGCGAGACCCAGTACTTC.

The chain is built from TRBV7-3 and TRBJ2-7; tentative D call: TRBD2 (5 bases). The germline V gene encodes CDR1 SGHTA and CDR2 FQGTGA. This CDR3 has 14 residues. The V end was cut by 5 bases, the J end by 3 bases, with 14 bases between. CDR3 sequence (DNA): TGTGCCAGCAGCCCATCTTCCGGGGTCTACGAGCAGTACTTC. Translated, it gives CASSPSSGVYEQYF.

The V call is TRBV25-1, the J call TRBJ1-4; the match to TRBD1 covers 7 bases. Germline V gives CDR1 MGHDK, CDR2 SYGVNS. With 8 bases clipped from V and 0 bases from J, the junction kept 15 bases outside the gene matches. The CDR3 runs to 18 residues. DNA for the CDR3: TGTGCCAGCGCGAGGACATCGGGACAGATCCCAACTAATGAAAAACTGTTTTTT. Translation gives CASARTSGQIPTNEKLFF. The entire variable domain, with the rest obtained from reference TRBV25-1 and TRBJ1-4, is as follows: EADIYQTPRYLVIGTGKKITLECSQTMGHDKMYWYQQDPGMELHLIHYSYGVNSTEKGDLSSESTVSRIRTEHFPLTLESARPSHTSQYLCASARTSGQIPTNEKLFFGSGTQLSVL.

CDR3 nucleotide sequence: TGTGCCAGTAGTACTCGGGGGGAGTCATATAGCAATCAGCCCCAGCATTTT. Protein sequence: CASSTRGESYSNQPQHF. The rearrangement uses TRBV19 and TRBJ1-5; tentative D call: TRBD1 (5 bases). The V gene's germline CDR1 is LNHDA and CDR2 SQIVND (reference sequence). The V end lost 4 bases, the J end lost 0 bases, and 16 bases lay between the germline ends. This CDR3 is built from 17 residues.

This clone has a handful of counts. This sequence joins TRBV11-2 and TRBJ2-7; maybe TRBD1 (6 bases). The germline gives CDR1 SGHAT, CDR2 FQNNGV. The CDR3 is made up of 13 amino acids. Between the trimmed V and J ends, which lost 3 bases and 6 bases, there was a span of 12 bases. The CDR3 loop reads CASSFGTGSEQYF. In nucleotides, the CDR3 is TGTGCCAGCAGCTTTGGTACAGGGAGCGAGCAGTACTTC.

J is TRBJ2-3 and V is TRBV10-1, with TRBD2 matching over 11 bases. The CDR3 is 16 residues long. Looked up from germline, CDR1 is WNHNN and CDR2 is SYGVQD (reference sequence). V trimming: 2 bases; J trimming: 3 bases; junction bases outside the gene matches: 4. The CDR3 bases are TGCGCCAGCAGTGAGGTAGCGGGAGGGATGACAGATACGCAGTATTTT. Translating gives CASSEVAGGMTDTQYF.

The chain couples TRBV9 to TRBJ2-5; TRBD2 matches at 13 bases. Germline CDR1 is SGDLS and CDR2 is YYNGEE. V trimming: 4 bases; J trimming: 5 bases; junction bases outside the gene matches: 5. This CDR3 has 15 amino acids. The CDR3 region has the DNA TGTGCCAGCAGCCCCGGGACTAGCGGGGTGGAGACCCAGTACTTC. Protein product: CASSPGTSGVETQYF.

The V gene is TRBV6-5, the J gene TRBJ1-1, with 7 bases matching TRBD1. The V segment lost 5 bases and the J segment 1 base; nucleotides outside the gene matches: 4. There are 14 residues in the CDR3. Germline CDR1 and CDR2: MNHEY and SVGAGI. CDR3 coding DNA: TGTGCCAGCAGTCCTAGGGGGCAGAACACTGAAGCTTTCTTT. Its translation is CASSPRGQNTEAFF.

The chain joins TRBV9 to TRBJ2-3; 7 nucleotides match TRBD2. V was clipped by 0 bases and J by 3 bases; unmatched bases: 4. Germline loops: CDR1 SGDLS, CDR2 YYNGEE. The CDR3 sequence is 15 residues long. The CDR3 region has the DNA TGTGCCAGCAGCGTAGGACGGGGGGTGACAGATACGCAGTATTTT. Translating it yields CASSVGRGVTDTQYF.

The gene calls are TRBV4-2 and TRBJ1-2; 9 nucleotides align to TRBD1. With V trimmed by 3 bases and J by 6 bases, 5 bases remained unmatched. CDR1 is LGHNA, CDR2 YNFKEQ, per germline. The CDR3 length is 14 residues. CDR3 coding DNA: TGTGCCAGCAGCCACGCGGGACAGGGTGATGGCTACACCTTC. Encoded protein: CASSHAGQGDGYTF.

Here the CDR3 reads CASSPGTGIGNQPQHF. The CDR3 region has the DNA TGTGCCAGCAGTCCCGGGACAGGGATCGGCAATCAGCCCCAGCATTTT. The chain couples TRBV6-4 to TRBJ1-5; 9 bases map to TRBD1. Germline V gives CDR1 MRHNA, CDR2 SNTAGT. There are 16 residues in the CDR3. With 5 bases clipped from V and 2 bases from J, the junction kept 7 bases outside the gene matches.

CDR3 in amino acids: CAIDAGTLHNEQFF. For the CDR3, the DNA is TGTGCCATCGACGCGGGGACCCTCCACAATGAGCAGTTCTTC. This sequence joins TRBV10-3 and TRBJ2-1; perhaps TRBD2 as D (6 bases). The CDR3 extends over 14 amino acids. The germline gives CDR1 ENHRY, CDR2 SYGVKD. Trimming shortened V by 8 bases and J by 5 bases, and 16 bases separated the two germline ends.

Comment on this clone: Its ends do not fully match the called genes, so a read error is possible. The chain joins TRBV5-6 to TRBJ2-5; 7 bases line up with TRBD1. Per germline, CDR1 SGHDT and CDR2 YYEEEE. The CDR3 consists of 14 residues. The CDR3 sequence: CASTLATGKETQYF. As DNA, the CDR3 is TGTGCCAGCACCTTGGCGACAGGGAAAGAGACCCAGTACTTC.

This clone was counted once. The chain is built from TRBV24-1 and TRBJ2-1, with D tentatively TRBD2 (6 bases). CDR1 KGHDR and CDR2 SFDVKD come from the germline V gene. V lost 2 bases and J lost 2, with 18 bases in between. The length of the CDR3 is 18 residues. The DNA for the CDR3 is TGTGCCACCAGTGATTCGCGCCTGGCGGAGGGGACCTACAATGAGCAGTTCTTC. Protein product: CATSDSRLAEGTYNEQFF.

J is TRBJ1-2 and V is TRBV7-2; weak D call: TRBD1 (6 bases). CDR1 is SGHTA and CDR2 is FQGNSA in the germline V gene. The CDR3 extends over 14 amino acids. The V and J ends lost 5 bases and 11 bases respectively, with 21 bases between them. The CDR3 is CASSAAGTPLGYTF. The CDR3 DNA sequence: TGTGCCAGCAGCGCCGCCGGGACACCCCTGGGATACACCTTC. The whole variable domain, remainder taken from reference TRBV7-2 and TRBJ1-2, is GAGVSQSPSNKVTEKGKDVELRCDPISGHTALYWYRQSLGQGLEFLIYFQGNSAPDKSGLPSDRFSAERTGGSVSTLTIQRTQQEDSAVYLCASSAAGTPLGYTFGSGTRLTVV.

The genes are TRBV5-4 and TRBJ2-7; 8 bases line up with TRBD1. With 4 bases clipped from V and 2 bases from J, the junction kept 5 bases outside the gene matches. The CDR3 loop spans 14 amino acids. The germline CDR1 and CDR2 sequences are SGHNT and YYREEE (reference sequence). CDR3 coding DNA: TGTGCCAGCAGCGATTCGACAGGGGCCTACGAGCAGTACTTC. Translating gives CASSDSTGAYEQYF.

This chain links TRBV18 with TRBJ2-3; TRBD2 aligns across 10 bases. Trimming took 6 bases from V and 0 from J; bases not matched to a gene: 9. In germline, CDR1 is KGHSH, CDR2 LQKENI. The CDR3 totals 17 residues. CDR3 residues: CASSPRRTSGSTDTQYF. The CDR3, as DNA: TGTGCCAGCTCCCCGCGCCGGACTAGCGGTAGCACAGATACGCAGTATTTT.

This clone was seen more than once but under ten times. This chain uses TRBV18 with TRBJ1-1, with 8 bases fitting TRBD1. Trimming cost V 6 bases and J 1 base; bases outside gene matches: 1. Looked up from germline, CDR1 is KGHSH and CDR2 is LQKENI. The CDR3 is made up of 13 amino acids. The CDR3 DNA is TGTGCCAGCTCCGGACAGGGGAACACTGAAGCTTTCTTT. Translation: CASSGQGNTEAFF.